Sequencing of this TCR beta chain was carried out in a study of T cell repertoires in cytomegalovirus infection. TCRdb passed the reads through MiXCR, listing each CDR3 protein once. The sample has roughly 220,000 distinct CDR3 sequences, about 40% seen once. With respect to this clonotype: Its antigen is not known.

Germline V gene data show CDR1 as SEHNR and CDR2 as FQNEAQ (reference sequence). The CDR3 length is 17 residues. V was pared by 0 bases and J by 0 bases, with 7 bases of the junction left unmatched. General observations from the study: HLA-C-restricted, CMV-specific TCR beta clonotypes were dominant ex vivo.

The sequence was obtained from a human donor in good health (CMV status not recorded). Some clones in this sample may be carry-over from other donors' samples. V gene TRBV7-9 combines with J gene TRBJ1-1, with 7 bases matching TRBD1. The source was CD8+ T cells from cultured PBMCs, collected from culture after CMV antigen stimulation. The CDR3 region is CASSLAQGQLMNTEAFF. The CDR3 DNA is TGTGCCAGCAGCTTAGCCCAGGGACAGCTAATGAACACTGAAGCTTTCTTT.